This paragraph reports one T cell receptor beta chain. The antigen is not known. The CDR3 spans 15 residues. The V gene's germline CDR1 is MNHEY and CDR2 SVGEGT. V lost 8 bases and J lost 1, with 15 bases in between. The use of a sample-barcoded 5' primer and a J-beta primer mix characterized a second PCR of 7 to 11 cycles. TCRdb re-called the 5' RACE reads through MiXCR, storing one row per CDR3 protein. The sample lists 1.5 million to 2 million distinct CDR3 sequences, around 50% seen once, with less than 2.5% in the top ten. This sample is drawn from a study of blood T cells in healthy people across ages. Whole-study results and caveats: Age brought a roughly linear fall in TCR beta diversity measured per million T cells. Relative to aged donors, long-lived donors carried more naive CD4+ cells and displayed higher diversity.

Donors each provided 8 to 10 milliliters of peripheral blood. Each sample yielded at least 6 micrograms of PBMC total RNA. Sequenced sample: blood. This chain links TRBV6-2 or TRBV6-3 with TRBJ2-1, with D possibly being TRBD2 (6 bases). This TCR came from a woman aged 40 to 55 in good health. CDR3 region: CASRRDWGSYNEQFF. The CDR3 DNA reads TGTGCCAGCCGAAGGGACTGGGGGTCCTACAATGAGCAGTTCTTC.